These 4 T cell receptor beta chains originate from one sample sequenced in a study of cytomegalovirus exposure and HLA in healthy donors (dated by TCRdb to the late 2010s). The library was obtained by the immunoSEQ multiplex PCR assay. The multiplex PCR relied on a mix of 60 forward primers for TCR Vbeta segments and 13 reverse primers for TCR Jbeta segments. The immuneACCESS repertoire file appears here via TCRdb, limited to in-frame rearrangements. These files lack a portion of the clones; in checked studies, under half of the deficit traces to unresolved V genes, and the cause of the others is not known. This sample is represented by about 170,000 clones; roughly four fifths of them were singletons. More than 2% of the sample belongs to the ten largest clones. Specimen: PBMCs. These receptors originate from a woman aged 25-40 years in good health and CMV-seropositive.

This clone turned up a few times. The CDR3 is CASSDRGGYGYTF. CDR3 coding DNA: TGTGCCAGCAGCGACAGGGGAGGCTATGGCTACACCTTC. The chain carries TRBV7-9 and TRBJ1-2; 8 bases match TRBD1. The CDR3 has 13 amino acids. J gave up 4 bases and V 5 bases, and 3 bases lay outside the gene matches. Germline values: CDR1 SEHNR, CDR2 FQNEAQ (reference sequence).

This sequence joins TRBV6-1 and TRBJ1-5, with D perhaps TRBD1 (6 bases). V lost 7 bases and J 2 bases, leaving 12 bases between the germline ends. This CDR3 region has 14 residues. CDR1 MNHNS and CDR2 SASEGT come from the germline V gene. The CDR3 DNA reads as TGTGCCAGCATGAGGGGGAACGGCAATCAGCCCCAGCATTTT. This codes for CASMRGNGNQPQHF.

V and J are TRBV19 and TRBJ2-7; TRBD1 agrees at 7 bases. Gene TRBJ2-5 matches the end of the DNA better, so the J call may be wrong. Germline V lookup: CDR1 LNHDA, CDR2 SQIVND (reference sequence). The CDR3 contains 14 residues. CDR3 residues: CASSTGTVGETQYF. Written as DNA, the CDR3 is TGTGCCAGTAGTACCGGGACAGTAGGCGAGACCCAGTACTTC.

The chain carries TRBV6-4 and TRBJ1-2; the D gene is possibly TRBD1 (5 bases). The CDR3 has 15 amino acids. Looked up from germline, CDR1 is MRHNA and CDR2 is SNTAGT. Trimming removed 2 bases from V and 8 bases from J, with 18 bases in between. CDR3 residues: CASSDRNRGSGGYTF. The CDR3 bases are TGTGCCAGCAGTGACCGTAATCGGGGGAGCGGCGGCTACACCTTC.